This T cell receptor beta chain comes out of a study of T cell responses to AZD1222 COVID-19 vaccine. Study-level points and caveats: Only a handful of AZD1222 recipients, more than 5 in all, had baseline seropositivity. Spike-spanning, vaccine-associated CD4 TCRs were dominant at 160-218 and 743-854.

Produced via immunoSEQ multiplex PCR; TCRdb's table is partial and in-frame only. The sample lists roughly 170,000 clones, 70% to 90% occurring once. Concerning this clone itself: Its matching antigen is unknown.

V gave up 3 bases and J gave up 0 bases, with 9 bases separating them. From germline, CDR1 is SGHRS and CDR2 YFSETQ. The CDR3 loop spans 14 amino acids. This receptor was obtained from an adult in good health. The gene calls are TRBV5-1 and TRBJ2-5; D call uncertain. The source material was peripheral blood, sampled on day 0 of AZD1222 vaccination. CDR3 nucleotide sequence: TGCGCCAGCAGCTCCGGTTGGAACCAAGAGACCCAGTACTTC. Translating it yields CASSSGWNQETQYF.